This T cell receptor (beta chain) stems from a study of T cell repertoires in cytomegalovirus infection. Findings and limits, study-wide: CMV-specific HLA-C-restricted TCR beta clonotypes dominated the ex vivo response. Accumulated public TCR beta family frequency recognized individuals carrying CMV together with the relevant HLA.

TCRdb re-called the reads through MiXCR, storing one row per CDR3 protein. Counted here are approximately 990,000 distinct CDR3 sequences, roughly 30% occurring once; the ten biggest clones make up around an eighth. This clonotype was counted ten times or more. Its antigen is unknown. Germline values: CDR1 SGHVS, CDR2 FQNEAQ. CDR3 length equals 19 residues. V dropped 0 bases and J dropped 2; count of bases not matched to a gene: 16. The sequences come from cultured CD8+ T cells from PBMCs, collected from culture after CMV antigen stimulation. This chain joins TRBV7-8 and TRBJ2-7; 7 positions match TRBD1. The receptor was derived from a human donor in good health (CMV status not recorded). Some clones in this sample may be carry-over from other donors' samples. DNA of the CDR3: TGTGCCAGCAGCTTAGCGTTCTCTAGGGACAGTCACCTTACCTACGAGCAGTACGTC. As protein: CASSLAFSRDSHLTYEQYV.